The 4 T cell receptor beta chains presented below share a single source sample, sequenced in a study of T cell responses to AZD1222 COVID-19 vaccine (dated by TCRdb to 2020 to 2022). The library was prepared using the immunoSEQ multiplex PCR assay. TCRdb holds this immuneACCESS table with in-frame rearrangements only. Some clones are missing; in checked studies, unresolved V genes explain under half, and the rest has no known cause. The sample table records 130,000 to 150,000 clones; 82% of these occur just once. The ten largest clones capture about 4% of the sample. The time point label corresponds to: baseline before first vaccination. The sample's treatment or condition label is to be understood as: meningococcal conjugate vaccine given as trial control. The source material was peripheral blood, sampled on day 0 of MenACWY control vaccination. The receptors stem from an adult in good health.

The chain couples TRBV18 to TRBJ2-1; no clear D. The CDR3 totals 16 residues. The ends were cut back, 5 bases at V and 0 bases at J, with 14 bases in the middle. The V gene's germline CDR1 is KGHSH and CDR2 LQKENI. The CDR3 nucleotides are TGTGCCAGCTCAGCCAGGCGCCAAGCCTCCTACAATGAGCAGTTCTTC. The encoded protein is CASSARRQASYNEQFF. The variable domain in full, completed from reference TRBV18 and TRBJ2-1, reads NAGVMQNPRHLVRRRGQEARLRCSPMKGHSHVYWYRQLPEEGLKFMVYLQKENIIDESGMPKERFSAEFPKEGPSILRIQQVVRGDSAAYFCASSARRQASYNEQFFGPGTRLTVL.

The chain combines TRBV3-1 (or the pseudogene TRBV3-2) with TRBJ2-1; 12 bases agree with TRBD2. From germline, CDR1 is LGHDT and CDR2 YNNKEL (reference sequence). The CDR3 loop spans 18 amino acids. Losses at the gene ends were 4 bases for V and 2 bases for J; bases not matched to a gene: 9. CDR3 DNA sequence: TGTGCCAGCAGCCGCCAGTTGAGGACTAGCGGGACCTACAATGAGCAGTTCTTC. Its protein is CASSRQLRTSGTYNEQFF.

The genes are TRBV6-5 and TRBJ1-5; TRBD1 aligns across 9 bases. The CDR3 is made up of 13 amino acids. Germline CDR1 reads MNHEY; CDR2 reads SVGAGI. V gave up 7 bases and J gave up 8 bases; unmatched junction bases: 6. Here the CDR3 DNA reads TGTGCCAGCACCGGGACAGGGAAGGAGCCCCAGCATTTT. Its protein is CASTGTGKEPQHF.

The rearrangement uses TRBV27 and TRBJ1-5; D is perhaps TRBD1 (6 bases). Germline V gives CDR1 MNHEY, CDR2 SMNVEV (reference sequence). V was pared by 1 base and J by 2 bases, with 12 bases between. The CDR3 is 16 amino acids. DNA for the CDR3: TGTGCCAGCAGTTTATTGGGGGGCCGGGGCAATCAGCCCCAGCATTTT. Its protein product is CASSLLGGRGNQPQHF.